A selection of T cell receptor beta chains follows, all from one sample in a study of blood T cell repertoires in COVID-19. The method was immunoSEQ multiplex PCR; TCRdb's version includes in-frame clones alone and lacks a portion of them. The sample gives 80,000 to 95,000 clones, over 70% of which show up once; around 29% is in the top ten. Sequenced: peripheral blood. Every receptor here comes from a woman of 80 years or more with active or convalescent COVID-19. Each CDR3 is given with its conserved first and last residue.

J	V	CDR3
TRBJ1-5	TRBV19	CASRRQGSEPQHF
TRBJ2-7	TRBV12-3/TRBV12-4	CASSPTGTYEQYF
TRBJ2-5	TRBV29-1	CSVEDSQETQYF
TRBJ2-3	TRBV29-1	CSVEGAGTDTQYF
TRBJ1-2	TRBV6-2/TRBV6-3	CASSPPGGGRGYTF
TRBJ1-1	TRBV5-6	CASSLVDRQEAFF
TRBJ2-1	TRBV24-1	CATSPGTGVDNEQFF
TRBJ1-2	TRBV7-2	CASSLAYTGYGYTF
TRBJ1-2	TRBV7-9	CASTAAGVSPRSYTF
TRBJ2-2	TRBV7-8	CASSPTSGSIGELFF
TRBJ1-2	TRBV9	CASSPSGAPSGYGYTF
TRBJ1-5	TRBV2	CASKKTGGNQPQHF
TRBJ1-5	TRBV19	CASSITRGFNQPQHF
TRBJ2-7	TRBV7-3	CASSLGPGSYEQYF
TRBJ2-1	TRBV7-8	CASRHRVTNEQFF
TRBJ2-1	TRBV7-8	CASSSLAGGYYNEQFF
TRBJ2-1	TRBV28	CASTEKRGLKNNEQFF
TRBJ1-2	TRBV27	CASSLGQGWHYGYTF
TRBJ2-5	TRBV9	CASSVAGGREETQYF
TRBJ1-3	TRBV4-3	CASSQDSGQRGSLVGNTIYF
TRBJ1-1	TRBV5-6	CASSPTGRGTEAFF
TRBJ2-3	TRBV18	CASSPTGPVIDTQYF
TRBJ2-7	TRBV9	CASTPGGAGSYEQYF
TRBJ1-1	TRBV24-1	CATKSSGGNTEAFF
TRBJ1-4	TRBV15	CATSSQRQSNEKLFF
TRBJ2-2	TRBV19	CASKASGGAGELFF
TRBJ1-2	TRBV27	CASSPGQTYGYTF
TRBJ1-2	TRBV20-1	CSADQVGGYTF
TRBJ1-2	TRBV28	CASSLDQVTHGYTF
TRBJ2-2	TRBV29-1	CSVAVVSGTGELFF
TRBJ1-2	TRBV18	CASSPPSYGYTF
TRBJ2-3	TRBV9	CASSFAGTGTDTQYF
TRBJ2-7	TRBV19	CASSSPGLAFFEQYF
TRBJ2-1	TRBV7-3	CASSLWQLAGADYEQFF
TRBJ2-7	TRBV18	CASSLRGGEDEQYF
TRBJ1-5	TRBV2	CASSPGQGDQPQHF
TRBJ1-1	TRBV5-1	CASSLEVGATEAFF